At least ten counts were recorded for the clone carrying this T cell receptor (beta chain). Its antigen remains unknown. Trimming cost V 0 bases and J 11 bases, with 22 bases left between them. In germline, CDR1 is MGHRA, CDR2 YSYEKL. The CDR3 has 16 residues. The data were obtained in a study of human T cells and chemical hapten exposure. For the study at large: Cases of alopecia areata, totalis or universalis occurred in a predominantly female patient group. Study outcomes and limitations: Following DPC sensitization, TCRs present above 1 in 1000 frequency showed no change. Donors, who had alopecia, may show an immune response that differs from healthy people's.

TCRdb recomputed calls from the RACE reads with MiXCR, one row per CDR3 protein. The sample carries 40,000 to 65,000 distinct CDR3 sequences, approximately 9.9% recorded once. Regarding time point: patch test 1, 2 weeks after DPC sensitization. The treatment was: therapeutic diphenylcyclopropenone sensitization with weekly scalp DPC. Blood, whole and unfractionated, served as the source for total RNA extraction. The receptor was isolated from a middle-aged woman with alopecia areata. Some clones in this sample may be carry-over from other donors' samples. The chain has TRBV4-1 and TRBJ2-5, with D tentatively TRBD1 (5 bases). The sample was whole blood, taken in connection with sensitization to the hapten diphenylcyclopropenone (DPC). The CDR3 DNA reads TGCGCCAGCAGCCAAGAGTCCGCAGGGCGCGTTGGAAGTCAGTACTTC. This gives the protein CASSQESAGRVGSQYF.